This entry concerns a single T cell receptor (beta chain). The antigen is not known. The table came from immunoSEQ multiplex PCR; TCRdb's copy has only in-frame clones and leaves some out. The sample yields fewer than 100,000 clones, around 90% seen once. This sample was taken from a study of T cell responses to AZD1222 COVID-19 vaccine. Across the whole study: Second doses that came at about 4 or about 12 weeks were put together. Study results and limitations: No repertoire was sampled before or during the peak T cell response, only after it. Spike-specific TCR breadth rose after two AZD1222 doses, and depth rose as well.

CDR1 SGHTA and CDR2 FQGNSA come from the germline V gene. This CDR3 is 17 amino acids long. The J segment lost 0 bases and the V segment lost 4 bases, leaving 12 bases of the junction unmatched. This specimen was peripheral blood, taken on day 0 of AZD1222 vaccination. This chain connects TRBV7-2 to TRBJ2-7; TRBD2 agrees at 7 bases. This TCR was sampled from an adult in good health. The CDR3 coding sequence is TGTGCCAGCAGCTCTCCCCAAGCGGGATTACCCTCCTACGAGCAGTACTTC. Translating gives CASSSPQAGLPSYEQYF.